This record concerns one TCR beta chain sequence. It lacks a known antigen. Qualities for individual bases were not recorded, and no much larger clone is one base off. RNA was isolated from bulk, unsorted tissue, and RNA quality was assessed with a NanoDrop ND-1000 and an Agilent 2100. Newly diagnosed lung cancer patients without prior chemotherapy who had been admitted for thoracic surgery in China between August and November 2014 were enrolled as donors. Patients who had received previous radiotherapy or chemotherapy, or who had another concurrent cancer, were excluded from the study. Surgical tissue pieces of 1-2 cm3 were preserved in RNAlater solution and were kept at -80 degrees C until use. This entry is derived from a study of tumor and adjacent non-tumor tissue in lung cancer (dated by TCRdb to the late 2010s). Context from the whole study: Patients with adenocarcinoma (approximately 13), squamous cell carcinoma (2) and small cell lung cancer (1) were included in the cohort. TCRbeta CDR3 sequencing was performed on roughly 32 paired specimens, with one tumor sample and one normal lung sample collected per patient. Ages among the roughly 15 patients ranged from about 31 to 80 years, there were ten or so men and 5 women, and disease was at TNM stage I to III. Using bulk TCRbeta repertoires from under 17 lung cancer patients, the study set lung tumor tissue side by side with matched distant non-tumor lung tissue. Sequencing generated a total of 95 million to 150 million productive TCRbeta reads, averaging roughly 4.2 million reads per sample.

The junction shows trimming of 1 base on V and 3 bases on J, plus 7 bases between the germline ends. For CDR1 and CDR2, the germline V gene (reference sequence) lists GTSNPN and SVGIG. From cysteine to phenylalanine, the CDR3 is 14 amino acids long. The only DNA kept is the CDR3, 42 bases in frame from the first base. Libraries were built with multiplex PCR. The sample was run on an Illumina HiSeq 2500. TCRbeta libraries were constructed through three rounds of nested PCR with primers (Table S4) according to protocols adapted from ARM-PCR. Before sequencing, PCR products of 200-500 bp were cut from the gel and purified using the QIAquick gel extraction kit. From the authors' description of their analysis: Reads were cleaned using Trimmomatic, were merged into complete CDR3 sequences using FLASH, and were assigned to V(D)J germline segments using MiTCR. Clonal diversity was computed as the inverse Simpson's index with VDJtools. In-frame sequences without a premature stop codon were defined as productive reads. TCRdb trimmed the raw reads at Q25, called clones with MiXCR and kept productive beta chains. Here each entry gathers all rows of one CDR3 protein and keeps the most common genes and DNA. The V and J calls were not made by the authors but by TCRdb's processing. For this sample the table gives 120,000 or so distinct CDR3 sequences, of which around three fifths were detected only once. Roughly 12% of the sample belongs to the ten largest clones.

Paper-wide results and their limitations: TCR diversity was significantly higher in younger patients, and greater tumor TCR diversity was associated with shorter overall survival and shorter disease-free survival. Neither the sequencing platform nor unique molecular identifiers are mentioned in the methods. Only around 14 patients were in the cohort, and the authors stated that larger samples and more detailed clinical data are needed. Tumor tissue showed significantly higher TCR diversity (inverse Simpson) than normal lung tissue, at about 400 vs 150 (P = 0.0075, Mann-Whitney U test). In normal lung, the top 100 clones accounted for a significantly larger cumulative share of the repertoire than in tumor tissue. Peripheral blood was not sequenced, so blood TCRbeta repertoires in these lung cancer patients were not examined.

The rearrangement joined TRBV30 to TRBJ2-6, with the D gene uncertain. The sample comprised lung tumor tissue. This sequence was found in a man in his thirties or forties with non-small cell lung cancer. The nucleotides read TGTGCCTGGAGTGGGGGTCTTGGGGCCAACGTCCTGACTTTC. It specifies CAWSGGLGANVLTF.